Each of the 9 T cell receptor beta chains below was sequenced from the same sample in a study of cytomegalovirus exposure and HLA in healthy donors. Method: immunoSEQ multiplex PCR; TCRdb's copy keeps in-frame clones and lacks some. The sample holds 55,000 to 75,000 clones, about 91% seen once. Sequencing was done on a sample of PBMCs. The receptor set was obtained from a man aged 18 to 29 in good health and CMV-seropositive.

V usage is TRBV7-8 and J usage is TRBJ2-2, with a tentative D call TRBD2 (6 bases). The V gene lost 5 bases and the J gene lost 8 bases, with 15 bases spanning the gap. This CDR3 is 14 amino acids long. CDR1 and CDR2 (germline): SGHVS, FQNEAQ. The CDR3 nucleotides are TGTGCCAGCAGCACCCGGACGGGGACTGGGGAGCTGTTTTTT. It specifies CASSTRTGTGELFF.

This chain joins TRBV6-4 and TRBJ1-3, with 12 bases fitting TRBD1. Germline V lookup: CDR1 MRHNA, CDR2 SNTAGT. The J segment lost 3 bases and the V segment lost 8 bases, leaving 11 bases of the junction unmatched. The CDR3 totals 17 residues. Here the CDR3 DNA reads TGTGCCAGCCGTCTAAGGGACAGGGGGCGCGGTGGAAACACCATATATTTT. Amino acids: CASRLRDRGRGGNTIYF.

V gene TRBV28 combines with J gene TRBJ2-2; no definite D call. The germline V and J ends were trimmed by 7 bases and 6 bases, with 6 bases remaining between them. The CDR3 has 11 residues. CDR1 and CDR2 from the germline V gene are MDHEN and SYDVKM. The CDR3 loop reads CASTRAGELFF. CDR3 bases: TGTGCCAGCACCCGCGCCGGGGAGCTGTTTTTT.

This clone was observed once. The gene calls are TRBV19 and TRBJ1-5; D is undetermined. The CDR3 is 13 amino acids. Germline CDR1 reads LNHDA; CDR2 reads SQIVND (reference sequence). The germline V and J ends were trimmed by 3 bases and 5 bases, with 8 bases remaining between them. The CDR3 spells CASSISTDQPQHF. For the CDR3, the DNA is TGTGCCAGTAGTATCTCTACTGATCAGCCCCAGCATTTT.

The chain has TRBV5-1 and TRBJ2-4, with TRBD2 matching over 7 bases. Germline values: CDR1 SGHRS, CDR2 YFSETQ. This CDR3 has 19 amino acids. The trim removed 0 bases at V and 10 bases at J, leaving 22 bases unmatched. DNA for the CDR3: TGCGCCAGCAGCTTGGGCCCTGGGGAGGGTCCCAGTGGGGCGACAATTCAGTACTTC. Translating it yields CASSLGPGEGPSGATIQYF. The full variable domain, completed using reference TRBV5-1 and TRBJ2-4, is KAGVTQTPRYLIKTRGQQVTLSCSPISGHRSVSWYQQTPGQGLQFLFEYFSETQRNKGNFPGRFSGRQFSNSRSEMNVSTLELGDSALYLCASSLGPGEGPSGATIQYFGAGTRLSVL.

This chain uses TRBV4-2 with TRBJ2-1, with 8 bases identical to TRBD2. Germline CDR1 reads LGHNA; CDR2 reads YNFKEQ. The CDR3 sequence is 18 residues long. V was clipped by 3 bases and J by 5 bases; unmatched bases: 15. The CDR3 DNA reads TGTGCCAGCAGCCAGGGAATCGGGAGCGGGAGAATTCACAATGAGCAGTTCTTC. Its translation is CASSQGIGSGRIHNEQFF.

This chain joins TRBV7-3 and TRBJ2-1; 9 bases are a match to TRBD2. The germline CDR1 and CDR2 sequences are SGHTA and FQGTGA. V was pared by 4 bases and J by 8 bases, with 3 bases of the junction left unmatched. The CDR3 sequence is 13 residues long. The CDR3 region has the DNA TGTGCCAGCAGCTCGACTAGCGGCTATGAGCAGTTCTTC. Translating gives CASSSTSGYEQFF.

The chain has TRBV27 and TRBJ2-2, with D maybe TRBD2 (5 bases). V was cut by 2 bases and J by 4 bases, with 8 bases left in between. Germline CDR1 is MNHEY and CDR2 is SMNVEV (reference sequence). CDR3 length: 14 residues. The CDR3 loop reads CASSLAAGTGELFF. The CDR3 DNA follows: TGTGCCAGCAGTTTAGCGGCGGGCACCGGGGAGCTGTTTTTT.

In DNA form, the CDR3 reads TGTGCCAGCAGTTCATCCGGGACTAGCGGCTCCTACGAGCAGTACTTC. It codes for CASSSSGTSGSYEQYF. This chain joins TRBV27 and TRBJ2-7, with 11 bases fitting TRBD2. The CDR3 runs 16 residues. The V and J ends lost 4 bases and 0 bases, in that order; junction bases with no gene match: 5. Per germline, CDR1 MNHEY and CDR2 SMNVEV (reference sequence).